Listed here are 6 T cell receptor beta chains from one sample, sequenced in a study of cytomegalovirus exposure and HLA in healthy donors. The study ran its PCR with 60 Vbeta and 13 Jbeta primers. Measured with immunoSEQ multiplex PCR; TCRdb has only the in-frame clones, and not every one. The sample yields under 200,000 clones, over 60% seen once. The sample consisted of PBMCs. The receptors originated from a woman between 45 and 60 years old in good health and CMV-seronegative.

This clone was seen a handful of times. The CDR3 DNA follows: TGTGCCAGCAGCTTAGGCAGGGGAGCAGATACGCAGTATTTT. Protein: CASSLGRGADTQYF. The chain links TRBV11-3 to TRBJ2-3; D possibly corresponds to TRBD1 (6 bases). This CDR3 has 14 amino acids. V dropped 1 base and J dropped 4 bases, with 9 bases sitting between them. Germline V gene lookup returns CDR1 SGHNT and CDR2 YENEEA.

V and J are TRBV27 and TRBJ2-5; maybe TRBD1 (6 bases). The DNA end is more similar to TRBJ2-7, so the J call may be wrong. The CDR3 is 13 residues long. CDR1 and CDR2 from the germline V gene are MNHEY and SMNVEV (reference sequence). The CDR3 bases are TGTGCCAGCAGTTTTGGACAGAGCTACGAGCAGTACTTC. Translated, it gives CASSFGQSYEQYF.

This clone turned up a few times. The chain joins TRBV9 to TRBJ1-4; the D gene is possibly TRBD1 (6 bases). V dropped 4 bases and J dropped 7 bases, with 11 bases sitting between them. CDR3 length: 13 residues. Germline CDR1 SGDLS, CDR2 YYNGEE. As DNA, the CDR3 is TGTGCCAGCAGCCCCCGGGACACTGAAAAACTGTTTTTT. It translates to CASSPRDTEKLFF.

The J gene is TRBJ2-2, the V gene TRBV10-2; 14 bases match TRBD2. Per the germline V gene, CDR1 is WSHSY and CDR2 is SAAADI. The junction had 10 bases not matched to a gene; V was cut back by 8 bases and J by 8 bases. This CDR3 region has 16 residues. CDR3 DNA sequence: TGCGCCAGCCGTTCCGGGACTAGCGGGAGAGGGGGGGAGCTGTTTTTT. Translated, it gives CASRSGTSGRGGELFF.

The chain carries TRBV6-5 and TRBJ2-7, with D tentatively TRBD1 (7 bases). Germline V CDR1 and CDR2: MNHEY, SVGAGI. The ends were cut back, 6 bases at V and 1 base at J, with 16 bases in the middle. This CDR3 contains 15 residues. As DNA, the CDR3 is TGTGCCAGCAGACCCGCCAGGGGGGTTTCCTACGAGCAGTACTTC. Amino acids: CASRPARGVSYEQYF.

The V and J genes are TRBV20-1 and TRBJ2-5; D possibly corresponds to TRBD2 (5 bases). Looked up from germline, CDR1 is DFQATT and CDR2 is SNEGSKA (reference sequence). This CDR3 has 11 amino acids. The V end lost 3 bases, the J end lost 11 bases, and 13 bases lay between the germline ends. The CDR3: CSARGFGEQYF. In nucleotides, the CDR3 is TGCAGTGCTAGGGGTTTTGGGGAGCAGTACTTC.